This T cell receptor (beta chain) was obtained from a study of TIL therapy for anti-PD-1-resistant metastatic lung cancer. The CDR3 runs to 14 residues. In germline, CDR1 is SGHRS, CDR2 YFSETQ. V gave up 1 base and J gave up 0 bases, with 4 bases separating them. Time point defined: pre-treatment sample, taken before nivolumab and TIL therapy. Most excised metastases sampled were pleural nodules or supraclavicular lymph nodes. Progressing patients received lymphodepletion, expanded TIL infusion and IL-2. The immunoSEQ assay was v3. The data were produced by immunoSEQ multiplex PCR, yet TCRdb's version contains in-frame clones alone and is incomplete. In the table there are some 26,000 clones, approximately 63% of which are singletons.

The V call is TRBV5-1, the J call TRBJ2-2; D not certain. The starting material was tumor tissue, obtained at baseline. The clonotype comes from a woman between 30 and 80 years old with non-small cell lung cancer. The DNA for the CDR3 is TGCGCCAGCAGCTTGAGCTCGAACACCGGGGAGCTGTTTTTT. Protein sequence: CASSLSSNTGELFF.